This T cell receptor beta chain was observed in a study of blood T cell repertoires in COVID-19. As for the study in general: COVID-19 samples, acute and convalescent, were from the United States, Italy and Spain.

The CDR3 contains 14 residues. Germline CDR1 reads MRHNA; CDR2 reads SNTAGT. Trimming pared 5 bases from V and 8 bases from J, leaving 15 bases between. Produced via immunoSEQ multiplex PCR; TCRdb's table is partial and in-frame only. The repertoire has fewer than 250,000 clones, about four fifths of them found once; the top ten carry approximately 4%. This chain connects TRBV6-4 to TRBJ1-4; tentative D call: TRBD1 (5 bases). This clonotype was sampled from a woman aged 40 to 50 who had been exposed to COVID-19. Sequencing was performed on PBMCs or T cells enriched from blood (not recorded which). The chain's CDR3 is CASSWGPPREKLFF. The CDR3 bases are TGTGCCAGCAGTTGGGGCCCACCACGGGAAAAACTGTTTTTT.